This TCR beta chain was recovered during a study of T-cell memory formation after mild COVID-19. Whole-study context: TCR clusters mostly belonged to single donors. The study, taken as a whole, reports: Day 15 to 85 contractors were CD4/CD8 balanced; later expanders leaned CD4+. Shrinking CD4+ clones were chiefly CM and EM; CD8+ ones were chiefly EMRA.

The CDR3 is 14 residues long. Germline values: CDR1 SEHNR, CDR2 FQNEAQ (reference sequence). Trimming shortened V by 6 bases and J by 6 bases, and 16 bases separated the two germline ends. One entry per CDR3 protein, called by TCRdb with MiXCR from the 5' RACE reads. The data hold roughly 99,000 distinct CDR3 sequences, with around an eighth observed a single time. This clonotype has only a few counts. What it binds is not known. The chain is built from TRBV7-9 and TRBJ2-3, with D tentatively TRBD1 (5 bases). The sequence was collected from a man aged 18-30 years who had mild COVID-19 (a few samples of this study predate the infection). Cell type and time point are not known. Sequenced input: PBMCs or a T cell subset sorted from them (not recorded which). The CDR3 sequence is CASSRGAAWDTQYF. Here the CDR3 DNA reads TGTGCCAGCAGTCGTGGGGCGGCGTGGGATACGCAGTATTTT.